Detailed here is one T cell receptor (beta chain). Libraries were prepared by immunoSEQ multiplex PCR; TCRdb keeps only in-frame clonotypes and omits some of them. This table holds about 130,000 clones, around four fifths found once. The sample belongs to a study of cytotoxic CD8 clonotypes in ibrutinib-treated CLL. The CDR3 loop spans 16 amino acids. V lost 0 bases to trimming and J lost 0 bases; unmatched junction nucleotides: 3. Germline loops: CDR1 LGHNA, CDR2 YNFKEQ. This TCR derives from a human donor with chronic lymphocytic leukemia. The source was PBMCs, collected after 24 months of ibrutinib treatment. This chain connects TRBV4-2 to TRBJ2-3, with TRBD2 matching 7 bases. The CDR3 sequence: CASSQDGRFSTDTQYF. CDR3 bases: TGTGCCAGCAGCCAAGACGGGAGGTTTAGCACAGATACGCAGTATTTT.